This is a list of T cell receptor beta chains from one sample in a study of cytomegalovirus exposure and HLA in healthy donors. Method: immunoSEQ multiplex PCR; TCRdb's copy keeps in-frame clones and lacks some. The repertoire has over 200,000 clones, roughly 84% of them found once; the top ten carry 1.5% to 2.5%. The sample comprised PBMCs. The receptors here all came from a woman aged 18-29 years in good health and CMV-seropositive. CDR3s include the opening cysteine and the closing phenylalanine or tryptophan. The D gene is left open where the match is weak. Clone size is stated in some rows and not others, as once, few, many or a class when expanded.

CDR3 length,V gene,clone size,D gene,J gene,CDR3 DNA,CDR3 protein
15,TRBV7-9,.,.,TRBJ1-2,TGTGCCAGCAGCTTAACGTCGCGGTTTAACTATGGCTACACCTTC,CASSLTSRFNYGYTF
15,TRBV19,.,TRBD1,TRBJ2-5,TGTGCCAGTAGTATTGACAGGGGCCTTCAAGAGACCCAGTACTTC,CASSIDRGLQETQYF
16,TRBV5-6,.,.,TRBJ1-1,TGTGCCAGCAGCTTGGGGTCTGGGGGCTGGGGCACTGAAGCTTTCTTT,CASSLGSGGWGTEAFF
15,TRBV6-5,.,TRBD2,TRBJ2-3,TGTGCCAGCAGCCCTCTGGGGGGGAGCACAGATACGCAGTATTTT,CASSPLGGSTDTQYF
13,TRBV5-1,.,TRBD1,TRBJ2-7,TGCGCCAGCTTATCGGGACAGGGGGACGAGCAGTACTTC,CASLSGQGDEQYF
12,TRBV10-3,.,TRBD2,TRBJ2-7,TGTGCCACGGGACTAGCGGATAACAAGCAGTACTTC,CATGLADNKQYF
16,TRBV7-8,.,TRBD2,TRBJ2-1,TGTGCCAGCAGCCCATGGGGGACTAGCGGGAGTTATGAGCAGTTCTTC,CASSPWGTSGSYEQFF
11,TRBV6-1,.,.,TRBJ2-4,TGTGCCAGCAGTGGCCGGAACATTCAGTACTTC,CASSGRNIQYF
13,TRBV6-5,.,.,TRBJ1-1,TGTGCCAGCAGCTCCGGGACAAGGACTGAAGCTTTCTTT,CASSSGTRTEAFF
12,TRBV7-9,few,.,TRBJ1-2,TGTGCCAGCGGACAGATTCGGGGAGGCTACACCTTC,CASGQIRGGYTF
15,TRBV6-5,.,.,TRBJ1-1,TGTGCCAGCAGTTACTCTTTGACAGGGAACACTGAAGCTTTCTTT,CASSYSLTGNTEAFF
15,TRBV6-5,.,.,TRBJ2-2,TGTGCCAGCAGTTACTTCTCGGGGTCTACCGGGGAGCTGTTTTTT,CASSYFSGSTGELFF
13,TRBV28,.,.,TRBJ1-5,TGTGCCAGCAGCCGCGAAATCAATCAGCCCCAGCATTTT,CASSREINQPQHF
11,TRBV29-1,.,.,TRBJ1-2,TGCAGCGTTGCATTACAGGGTGGCTACACCTTC,CSVALQGGYTF
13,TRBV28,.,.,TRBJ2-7,TGTGCCAGCAGGTCTAGGGAGACCTACGAGCAGTACTTC,CASRSRETYEQYF
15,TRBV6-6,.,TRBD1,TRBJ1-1,TGTGCCAGCAGAACGCCCCAGGGGGCCGGTACTGAAGCTTTCTTT,CASRTPQGAGTEAFF
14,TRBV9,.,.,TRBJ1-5,TGTGCCAGCAGCGTAGGTAGCAGCAATCAGCCCCAGCATTTT,CASSVGSSNQPQHF
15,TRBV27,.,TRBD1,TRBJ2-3,TGTGCCAGCAGTTTTCGAGGGGACAGCCTCAATACGCAGTATTTT,CASSFRGDSLNTQYF
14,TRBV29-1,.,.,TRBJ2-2,TGCAGTGGGTTCTCCGAGGCGAACACCGGGGAGCTGTTTTTT,CSGFSEANTGELFF
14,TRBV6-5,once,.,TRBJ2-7,TGTGCCAGCAGTGTCACAGGGGCGGGAGGCGAGCAGTACTTC,CASSVTGAGGEQYF
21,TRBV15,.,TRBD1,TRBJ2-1,TGTGCCACCAGCAGAGATTACTTGATGAACTTTCGGGACAGGGGCAACAATGAGCAGTTCTTC,CATSRDYLMNFRDRGNNEQFF
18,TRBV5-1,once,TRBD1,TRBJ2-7,TGCGCCAGCAGCTTGCCCGAACAGGGGAAGGGGCCCTCCTACGAGCAGTACTTC,CASSLPEQGKGPSYEQYF
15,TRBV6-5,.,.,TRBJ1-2,TGTGCCAGCAGTTACTCGAGTCAGGGGAACTATGGCTACACCTTC,CASSYSSQGNYGYTF
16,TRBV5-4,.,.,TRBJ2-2,TGTGCCAGCAGCCGAACTAGTCGGAGGATCACCGGGGAGCTGTTTTTT,CASSRTSRRITGELFF
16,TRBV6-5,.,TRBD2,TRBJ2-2,TGTGCCAGCAGTTACTCGACTAGCGGGAACACCGGGGAGCTGTTTTTT,CASSYSTSGNTGELFF
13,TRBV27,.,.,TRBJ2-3,TGTGCCAGCGCCCTGGAGTTAGCAGATACGCAGTATTTT,CASALELADTQYF
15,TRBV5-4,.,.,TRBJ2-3,TGTGCCAGCAGCTTGGTCGCGCTCCCGACAGATACGCAGTATTTT,CASSLVALPTDTQYF
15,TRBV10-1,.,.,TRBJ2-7,TGCGCCAGCAGTGAAATCCGGCAGGGTAGATACGAGCAGTACTTC,CASSEIRQGRYEQYF
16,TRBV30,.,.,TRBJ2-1,TGTGCCTGGAGTACACCAGAACAGGGCCTTTCGAATGAGCAGTTCTTC,CAWSTPEQGLSNEQFF
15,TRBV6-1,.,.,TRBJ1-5,TGTGCCAGCACCAGGGATTTTTATAGCAATCAGCCCCAGCATTTT,CASTRDFYSNQPQHF
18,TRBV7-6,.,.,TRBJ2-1,TGTGCCAGCAGCTTAGAAAGGTTTAGGGAGGTCGCCTACAATGAGCAGTTCTTC,CASSLERFREVAYNEQFF
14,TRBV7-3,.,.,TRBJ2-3,TGTGCCAGCAGCGTTGATGCAGGCACAGATACGCAGTATTTT,CASSVDAGTDTQYF
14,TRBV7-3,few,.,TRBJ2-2,TGTGCCAGCAGCTTACTTAGGAACACCGGGGAGCTGTTTTTT,CASSLLRNTGELFF
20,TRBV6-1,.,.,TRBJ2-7,TGTGCCAGCAGTGGTCAAAGTAAGCGGGCCGCTAACCTAAACTCGTACGAGCAGTACTTC,CASSGQSKRAANLNSYEQYF
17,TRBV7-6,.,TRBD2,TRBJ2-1,TGTGCCAGCAGTTTTGGGACCCGGACTAGCGGGAGAGCTGAGCAGTTCTTC,CASSFGTRTSGRAEQFF
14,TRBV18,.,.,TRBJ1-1,TGTGCCAGCTCCAACCACCCGGCAGGCACTGAAGCTTTCTTT,CASSNHPAGTEAFF
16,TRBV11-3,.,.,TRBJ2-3,TGTGCCAGCCCGCCCCCCTCGGGAGTGATAACAGATACGCAGTATTTT,CASPPPSGVITDTQYF
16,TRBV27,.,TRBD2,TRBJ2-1,TGTGCCAGCAGTTTATTCCTAGCGGGAGGGCGGGATGAGCAGTTCTTC,CASSLFLAGGRDEQFF
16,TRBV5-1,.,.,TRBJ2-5,TGCGCCAGCAGCCCGGCAGGCGGACTTTCCCAAGAGGCCCTTTACTTC,CASSPAGGLSQEALYF
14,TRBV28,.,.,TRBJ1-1,TGTGCCAGCAGTTTAACAGGGATCGGCACTGAAGCTTTCTTT,CASSLTGIGTEAFF
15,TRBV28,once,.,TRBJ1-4,TGTGCCAGCAGTACTTACAGGTCGATTGGTGAAAAACTGTTTTTT,CASSTYRSIGEKLFF
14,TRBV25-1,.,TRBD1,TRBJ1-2,TGTGCCAGCAGTGGACTTGACAGGGGTGACGGCTACACCTTC,CASSGLDRGDGYTF
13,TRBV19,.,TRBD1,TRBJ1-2,TGTGCCAGTAGTACACAGGGGGCGGATGGCTACACCTTC,CASSTQGADGYTF
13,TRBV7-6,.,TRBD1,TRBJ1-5,TGTGCCAGCAGCCGGACAGGGGGTCAGCCCCAGCATTTT,CASSRTGGQPQHF
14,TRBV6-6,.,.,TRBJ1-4,TGTGCCAGCACCGACGGACTTGGAGCGGGAAAACTGTTTTTT,CASTDGLGAGKLFF